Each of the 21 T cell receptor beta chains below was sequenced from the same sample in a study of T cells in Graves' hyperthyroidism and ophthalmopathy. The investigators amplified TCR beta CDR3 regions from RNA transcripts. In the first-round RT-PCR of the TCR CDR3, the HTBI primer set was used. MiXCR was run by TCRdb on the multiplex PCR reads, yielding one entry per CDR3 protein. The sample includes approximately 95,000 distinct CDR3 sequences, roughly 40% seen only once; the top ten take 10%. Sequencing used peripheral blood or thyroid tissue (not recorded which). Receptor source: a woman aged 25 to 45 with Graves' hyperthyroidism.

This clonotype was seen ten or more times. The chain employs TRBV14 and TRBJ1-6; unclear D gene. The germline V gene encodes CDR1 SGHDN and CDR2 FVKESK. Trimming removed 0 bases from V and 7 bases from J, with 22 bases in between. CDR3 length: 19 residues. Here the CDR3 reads CASSQERWRPRRLNSPLHF. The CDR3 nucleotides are TGTGCCAGCAGCCAAGAAAGGTGGCGACCGCGACGGCTAAATTCACCCCTCCACTTT.

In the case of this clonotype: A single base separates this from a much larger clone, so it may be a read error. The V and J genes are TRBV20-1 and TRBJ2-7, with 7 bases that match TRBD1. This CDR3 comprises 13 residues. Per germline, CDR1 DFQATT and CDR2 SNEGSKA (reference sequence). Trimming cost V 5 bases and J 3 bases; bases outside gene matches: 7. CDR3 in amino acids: CSAGPGTVYEQYF. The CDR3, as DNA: TGCAGTGCTGGTCCCGGGACAGTCTACGAGCAGTACTTC.

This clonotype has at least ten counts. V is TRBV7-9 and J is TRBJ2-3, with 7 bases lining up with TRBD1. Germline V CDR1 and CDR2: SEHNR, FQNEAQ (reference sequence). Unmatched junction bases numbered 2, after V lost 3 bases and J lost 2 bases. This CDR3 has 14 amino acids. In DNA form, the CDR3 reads TGTGCCAGCAGCTTGACAGGGCTCACAGATACGCAGTATTTT. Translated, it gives CASSLTGLTDTQYF.

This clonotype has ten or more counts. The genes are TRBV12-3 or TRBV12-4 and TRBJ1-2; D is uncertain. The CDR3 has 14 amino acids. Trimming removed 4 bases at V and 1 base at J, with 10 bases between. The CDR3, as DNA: TGTGCCAGCAGTTCAAAGGACCTTAACTATGGCTACACCTTC. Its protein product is CASSSKDLNYGYTF.

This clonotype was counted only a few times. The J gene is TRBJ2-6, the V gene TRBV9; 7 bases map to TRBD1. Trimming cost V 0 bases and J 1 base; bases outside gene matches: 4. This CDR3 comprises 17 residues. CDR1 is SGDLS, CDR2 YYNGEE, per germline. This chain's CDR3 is CASSVEARGSGANVLTF. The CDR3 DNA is TGTGCCAGCAGCGTAGAGGCCAGGGGGTCTGGGGCCAACGTCCTGACTTTC.

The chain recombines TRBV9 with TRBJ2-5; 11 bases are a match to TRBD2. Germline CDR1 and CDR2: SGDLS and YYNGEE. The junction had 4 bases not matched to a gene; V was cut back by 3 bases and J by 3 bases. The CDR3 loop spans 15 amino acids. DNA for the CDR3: TGTGCCAGCAGCGCGTTAGCGGGAGGGGAAGAGACCCAGTACTTC. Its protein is CASSALAGGEETQYF. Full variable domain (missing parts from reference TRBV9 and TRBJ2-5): DSGVTQTPKHLITATGQRVTLRCSPRSGDLSVYWYQQSLDQGLQFLIQYYNGEERAKGNILERFSAQQFPDLHSELNLSSLELGDSALYFCASSALAGGEETQYFGPGTRLLVL.

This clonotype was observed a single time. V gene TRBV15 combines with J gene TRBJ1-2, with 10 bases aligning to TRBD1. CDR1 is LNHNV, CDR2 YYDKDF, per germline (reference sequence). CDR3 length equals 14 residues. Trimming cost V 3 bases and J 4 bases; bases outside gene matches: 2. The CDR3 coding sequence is TGTGCCACCAGCAGGACAGGGGGCGGCTATGGCTACACCTTC. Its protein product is CATSRTGGGYGYTF.

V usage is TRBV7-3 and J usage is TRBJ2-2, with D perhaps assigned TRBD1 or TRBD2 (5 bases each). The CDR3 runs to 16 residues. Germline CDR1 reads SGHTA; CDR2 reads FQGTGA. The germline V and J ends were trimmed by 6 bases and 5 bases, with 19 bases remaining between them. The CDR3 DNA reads TGTGCCAGCAGTTCGTTCCGGGGCGCGAGGACCGGGGAGCTGTTTTTT. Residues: CASSSFRGARTGELFF.

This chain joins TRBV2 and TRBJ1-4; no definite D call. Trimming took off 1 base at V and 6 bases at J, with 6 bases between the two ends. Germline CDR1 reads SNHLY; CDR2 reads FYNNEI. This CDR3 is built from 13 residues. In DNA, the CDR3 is TGTGCCAGCAGTGAAGGGTTGGATGAAAAACTGTTTTTT. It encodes CASSEGLDEKLFF.

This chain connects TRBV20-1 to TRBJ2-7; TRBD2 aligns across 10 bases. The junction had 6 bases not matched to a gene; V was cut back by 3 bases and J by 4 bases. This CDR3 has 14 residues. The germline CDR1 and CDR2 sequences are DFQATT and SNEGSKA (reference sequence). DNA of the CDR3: TGCAGTGCTAGTCCCGGGACTAGCGTTTACGAGCAGTACTTC. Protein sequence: CSASPGTSVYEQYF.

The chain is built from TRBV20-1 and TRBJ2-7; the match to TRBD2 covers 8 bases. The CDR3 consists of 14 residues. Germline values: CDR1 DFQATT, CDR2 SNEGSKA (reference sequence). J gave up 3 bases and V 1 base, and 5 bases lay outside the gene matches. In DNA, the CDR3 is TGCAGTGCTAGAGGGCCTAGCGGGCTCTACGAGCAGTACTTC. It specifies CSARGPSGLYEQYF.

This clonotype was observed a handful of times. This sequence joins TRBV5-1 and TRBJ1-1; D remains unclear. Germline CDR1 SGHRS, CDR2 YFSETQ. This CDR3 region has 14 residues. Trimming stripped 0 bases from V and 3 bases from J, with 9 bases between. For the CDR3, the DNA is TGCGCCAGCAGCTTGGGCAGGTGGGACACTGAAGCTTTCTTT. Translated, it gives CASSLGRWDTEAFF.

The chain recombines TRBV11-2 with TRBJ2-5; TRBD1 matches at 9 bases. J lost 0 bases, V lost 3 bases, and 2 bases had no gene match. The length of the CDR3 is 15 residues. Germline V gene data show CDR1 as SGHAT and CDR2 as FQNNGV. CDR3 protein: CASSLDRGHQETQYF. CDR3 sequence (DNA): TGTGCCAGCAGCTTGGACAGGGGACACCAAGAGACCCAGTACTTC.

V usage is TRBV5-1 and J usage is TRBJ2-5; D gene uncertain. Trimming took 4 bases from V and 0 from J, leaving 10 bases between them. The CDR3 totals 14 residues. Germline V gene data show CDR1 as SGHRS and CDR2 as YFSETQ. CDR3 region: CASSHKGHQETQYF. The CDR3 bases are TGCGCCAGCAGCCATAAGGGCCACCAAGAGACCCAGTACTTC.

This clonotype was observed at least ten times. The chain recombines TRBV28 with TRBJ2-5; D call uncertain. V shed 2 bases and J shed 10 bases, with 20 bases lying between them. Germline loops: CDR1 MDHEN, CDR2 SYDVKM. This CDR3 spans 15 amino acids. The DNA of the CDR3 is TGTGCCAGCAGTTTAGATGCCAGACCGCGATGGGACCAGTACTTC. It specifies CASSLDARPRWDQYF.

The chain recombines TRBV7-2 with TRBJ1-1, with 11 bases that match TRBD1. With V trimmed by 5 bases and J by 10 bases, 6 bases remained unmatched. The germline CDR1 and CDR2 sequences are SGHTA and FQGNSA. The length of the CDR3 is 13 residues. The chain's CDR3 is CASSAGQGARAFF. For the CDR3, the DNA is TGTGCCAGCAGCGCCGGACAGGGGGCGCGAGCTTTCTTT.

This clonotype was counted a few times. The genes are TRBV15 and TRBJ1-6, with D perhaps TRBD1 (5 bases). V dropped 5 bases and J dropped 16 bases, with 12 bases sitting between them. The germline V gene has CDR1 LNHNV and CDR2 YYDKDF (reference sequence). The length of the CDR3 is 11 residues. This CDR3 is CATSSSGTLHF. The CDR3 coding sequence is TGTGCCACCAGCTCATCCGGGACTCTCCACTTT.

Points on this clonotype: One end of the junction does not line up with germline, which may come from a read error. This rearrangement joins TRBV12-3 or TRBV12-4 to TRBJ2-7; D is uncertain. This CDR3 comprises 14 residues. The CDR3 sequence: CASSPVGRTYGQYF. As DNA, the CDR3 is TGTGCCAGTAGTCCGGTCGGAAGGACCTACGGGCAGTACTTC.

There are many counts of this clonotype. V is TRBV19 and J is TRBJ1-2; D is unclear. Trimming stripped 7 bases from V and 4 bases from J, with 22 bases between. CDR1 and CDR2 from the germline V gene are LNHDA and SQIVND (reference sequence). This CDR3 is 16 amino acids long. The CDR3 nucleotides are TGTGCCAGTAACCCATCAAAAGAGGGAATAGGCTATGGCTACACCTTC. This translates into CASNPSKEGIGYGYTF.

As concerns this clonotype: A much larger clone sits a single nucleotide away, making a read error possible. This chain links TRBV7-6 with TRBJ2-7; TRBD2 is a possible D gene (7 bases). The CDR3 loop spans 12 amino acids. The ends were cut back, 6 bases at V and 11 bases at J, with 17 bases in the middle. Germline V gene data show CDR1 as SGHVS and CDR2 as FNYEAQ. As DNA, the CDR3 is TGTGCCAGCAGTCTTAGGGGGGGCGCCGAGTACTTC. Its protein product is CASSLRGGAEYF.

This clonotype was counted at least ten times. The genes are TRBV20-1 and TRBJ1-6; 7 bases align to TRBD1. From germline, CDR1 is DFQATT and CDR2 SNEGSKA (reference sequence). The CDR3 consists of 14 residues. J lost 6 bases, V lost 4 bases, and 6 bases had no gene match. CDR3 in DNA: TGCAGTGCTATAGGGGGACAGAGTAATTCACCCCTCCACTTT. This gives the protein CSAIGGQSNSPLHF.